This T cell receptor beta chain emerged from a study of CD8 T cells in ankylosing spondylitis. General study points: Matched ankylosing spondylitis synovial fluid reportedly showed significant enrichment of disease-linked clones. The authors found the disease-linked clones to be CD8+ and relatively rare in peripheral blood. Characteristic of ankylosing spondylitis blood, it appeared, was a TCR beta motif comprising several highly homologous variants.

Quantitative 5'-RACE was performed with molecular barcodes, and it yielded the TCR beta libraries. A single record per CDR3 protein comes from TCRdb applying MiXCR to the 5' RACE reads. The sample shows some 39,000 distinct CDR3 sequences, roughly 11% of them seen only once. Germline values: CDR1 SGHNT, CDR2 YYREEE (reference sequence). This CDR3 has 12 amino acids. Between the trimmed V and J ends, which lost 0 bases and 10 bases, there was a span of 8 bases. This clonotype came up a few times. Its antigen remains unknown. This receptor was identified in a male donor with ankylosing spondylitis. Material for sequencing was synovial fluid, either unsorted or a sorted T cell fraction (not recorded which). The chain couples TRBV5-4 to TRBJ2-1, with unresolved D. As DNA, the CDR3 is TGTGCCAGCAGCTTGGGGGGTCTCGAGCAGTTCTTC. Protein product: CASSLGGLEQFF.